The clone carrying this T cell receptor (beta chain) was found once. No DNA is shown, since the ends of the CDR3 on it are uncertain; the CDR3 is the one TCRdb lists. The sample comes from a study of T cell responses to AZD1222 COVID-19 vaccine. Profiled with immunoSEQ multiplex PCR; TCRdb holds only in-frame clones, not every one. Of some 150,000 clones in the sample, approximately 86% are singletons; the top ten hold over 4.5%. Germline assignment: CDR1 MNHEY and CDR2 SVGEGT. Including both end residues, the CDR3 is 14 amino acids long. V is TRBV6-2 or TRBV6-3 and J is TRBJ1-2. The starting material was peripheral blood, obtained 28 days after the second AZD1222 dose. The sequence came from an adult who received the AZD1222 COVID-19 vaccine. The CDR3 protein is CASSYFRGLYGYTF.